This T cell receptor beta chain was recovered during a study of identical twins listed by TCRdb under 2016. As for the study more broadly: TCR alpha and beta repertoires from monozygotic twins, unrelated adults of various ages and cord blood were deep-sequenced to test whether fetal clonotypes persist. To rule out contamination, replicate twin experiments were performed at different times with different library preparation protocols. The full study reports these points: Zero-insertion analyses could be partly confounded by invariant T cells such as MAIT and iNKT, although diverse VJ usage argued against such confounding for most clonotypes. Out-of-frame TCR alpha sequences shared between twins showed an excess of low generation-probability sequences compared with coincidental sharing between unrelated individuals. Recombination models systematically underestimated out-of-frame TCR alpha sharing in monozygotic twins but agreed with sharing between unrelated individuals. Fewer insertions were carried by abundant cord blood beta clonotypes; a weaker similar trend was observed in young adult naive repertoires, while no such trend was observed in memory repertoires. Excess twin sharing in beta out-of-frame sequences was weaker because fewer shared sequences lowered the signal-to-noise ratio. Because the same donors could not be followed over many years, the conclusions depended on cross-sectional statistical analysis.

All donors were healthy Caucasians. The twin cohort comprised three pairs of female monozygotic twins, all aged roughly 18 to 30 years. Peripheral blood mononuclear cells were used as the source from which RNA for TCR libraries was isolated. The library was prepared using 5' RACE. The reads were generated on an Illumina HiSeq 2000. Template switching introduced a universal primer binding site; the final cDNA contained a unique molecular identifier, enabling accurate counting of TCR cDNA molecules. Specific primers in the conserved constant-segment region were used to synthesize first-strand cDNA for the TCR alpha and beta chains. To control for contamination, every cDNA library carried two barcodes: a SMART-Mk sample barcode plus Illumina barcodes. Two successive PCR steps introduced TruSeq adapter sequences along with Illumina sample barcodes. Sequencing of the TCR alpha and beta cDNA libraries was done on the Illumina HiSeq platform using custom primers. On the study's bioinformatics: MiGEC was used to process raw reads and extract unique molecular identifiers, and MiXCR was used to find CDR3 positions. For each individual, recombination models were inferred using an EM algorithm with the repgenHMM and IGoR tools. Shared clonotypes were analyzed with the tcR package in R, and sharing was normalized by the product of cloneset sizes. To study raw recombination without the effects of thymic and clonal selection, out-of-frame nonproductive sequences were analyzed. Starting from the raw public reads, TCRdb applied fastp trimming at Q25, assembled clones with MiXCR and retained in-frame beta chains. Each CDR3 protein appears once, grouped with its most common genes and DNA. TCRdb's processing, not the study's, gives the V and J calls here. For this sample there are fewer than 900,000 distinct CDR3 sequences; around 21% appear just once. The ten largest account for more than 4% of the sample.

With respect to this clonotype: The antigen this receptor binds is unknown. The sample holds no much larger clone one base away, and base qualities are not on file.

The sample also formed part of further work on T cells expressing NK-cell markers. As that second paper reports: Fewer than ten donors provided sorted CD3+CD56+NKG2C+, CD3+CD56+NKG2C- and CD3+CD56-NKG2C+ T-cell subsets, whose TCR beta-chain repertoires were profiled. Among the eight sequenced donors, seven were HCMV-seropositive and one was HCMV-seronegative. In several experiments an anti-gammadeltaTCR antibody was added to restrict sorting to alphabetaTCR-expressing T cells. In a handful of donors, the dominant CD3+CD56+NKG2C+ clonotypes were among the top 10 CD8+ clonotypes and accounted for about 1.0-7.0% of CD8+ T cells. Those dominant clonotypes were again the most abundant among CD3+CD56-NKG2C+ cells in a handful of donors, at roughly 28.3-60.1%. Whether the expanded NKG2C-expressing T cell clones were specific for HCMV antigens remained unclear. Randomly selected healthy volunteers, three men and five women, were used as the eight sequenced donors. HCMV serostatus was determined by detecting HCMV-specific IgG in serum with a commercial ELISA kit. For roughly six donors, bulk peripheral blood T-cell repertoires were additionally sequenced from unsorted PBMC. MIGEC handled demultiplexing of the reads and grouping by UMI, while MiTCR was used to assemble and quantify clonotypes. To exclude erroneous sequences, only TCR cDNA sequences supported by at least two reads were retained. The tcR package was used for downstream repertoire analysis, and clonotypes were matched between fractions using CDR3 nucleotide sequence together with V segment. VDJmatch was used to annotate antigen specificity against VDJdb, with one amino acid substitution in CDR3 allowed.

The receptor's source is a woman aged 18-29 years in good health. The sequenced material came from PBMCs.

The bases read TGCGCCAGCAGCGTAGACAGGGATCAGCCCCAGCATTTT. Its protein product is CASSVDRDQPQHF. Recombination linked TRBV5-1 to TRBJ1-5, with 7 middle bases fitting TRBD1. V ends up 4 bases short and J 5 bases short, with an unmatched junction base count of 3. The germline V gene yields SGHRS for CDR1 and YFSETQ for CDR2. Including the terminal cysteine and phenylalanine, the CDR3 comprises 13 residues. The entry retains the CDR3 DNA only, 39 bases that are in frame from base 1.